The present entry profiles one TCR beta chain with its context. This clone was found once. Its cognate antigen has yet to be identified. Qualities for individual bases were not recorded, and no much larger clone is one base off. This sample is drawn from a study of shared clonotypes between healthy human individuals (TCRdb year 2020). As for the study more broadly: The cohort included three men and a couple of women between 18 and 49 years of age. For each donor, CD4 naive and CD4 memory were each run on three plates, CD8 naive on two plates, and CD8 memory on one plate. To estimate repertoire size and how much clonotypes are shared between individuals, the study performed deep sequencing of blood TCR repertoires from about five healthy adults. Libraries were prepared and TCR repertoires were sequenced by different laboratories using diverse techniques, in order to increase sequencing depth and limit assay-specific biases. Each donor's leukapheresis produced roughly between roughly 0.85 and 9.5 billion PBMCs.

CD8 naive samples were CD45RO-negative cells positively selected for CCR7, giving a CD45RA+CCR7+ population that excluded TemRA cells. The donors were healthy, HIV-negative adults with no recently reported acute infections or vaccinations. Every donor was a Caucasian adult residing in Nashville, Tennessee, USA. After blood collection by leukapheresis, PBMCs were isolated using Ficoll-Histopaque density gradient centrifugation and then cryopreserved in the vapor phase of liquid nitrogen. Purity and quantity of every magnetically sorted T cell population were checked by analytical flow cytometry. Genomic DNA was isolated from each sorted fraction and quantified by UV absorbance on a Nanodrop 2000c. V drops 5 bases and J drops 2 bases, leaving 16 bases in between. Taken from cysteine to phenylalanine, the CDR3 has 15 residues. The read is trimmed to its CDR3 DNA, 45 bases read in frame from base 1. Looking up the germline V gene (reference sequence) yields CDR1 GTSNPN and CDR2 SVGIG.

Results and caveats for the whole study, not just this receptor: Incomplete sequencing was indicated by rarefaction of sorted-subset datasets, despite the large sequencing depth. Only blood was sampled, and tissue TCR repertoires likely differ from those in blood. Sharing across a handful of donors was observed for around 4.8% of naive CD4, less than 4% of naive CD8, over 2% of memory CD4, and over 0.3% of memory CD8 clonotypes. Clonotypes shared by all four sorted-subset donors showed higher generation probabilities than non-shared clonotypes. Because the study included only a small number of donors, the genetic and exposure-history diversity represented was limited. Naive subsets generally had larger estimated clonotype richness than memory subsets did. Pairwise subsampling indicated that sequencing depth was expected to affect the degree of clonotype sharing among donors.

TCR CDR3 regions were amplified from genomic DNA by multiplex PCR using the deep immunoSEQ assay. Genomic DNA extracted from each cell subset was distributed evenly over all wells of several immunoSEQ 96-well plates, and each plate served as one replicate. Each replicate PCR for sorted subsets received around 0.2 ug genomic DNA, equal to roughly 29,000 T cell genomes. Purified libraries were quantified with a Qubit 3.0 fluorometer, sized on a Bioanalyzer 2100, and re-quantified with the KAPA Library Quantification kit. Every immunoSEQ 96-well plate was sequenced on a dedicated single-read 150-cycle Illumina NextSeq 550 flow cell. In the original analysis: Because the immunoSEQ output included only junctional sequences and no quality scores, the filtering could not be the same as the filtering used for full-length reads. Sequences were annotated with PyIR, a Python wrapper for IgBLAST v1.9, using IMGT germline references to assign V/J genes and CDR3. Reads were filtered out if the reads had weak V/J assignments (E-value above 1e-6), no CDR3, stop codons, out-of-frame junctions, or ambiguous translated residues. V3J clonotypes were defined by identical inferred V gene, J gene, and CDR3 amino acid sequence. Percentage overlap between repertoires was calculated by dividing the number of shared unique clonotypes by the size of the smaller repertoire. Three approaches were used to assess repertoire richness: RTK rarefaction, the Chao1 estimator, and Recon v2.1 estimates of unobserved clonotypes. For all TCRbeta clonotypes obtained by the gDNA method from a few donors, generation probabilities were computed with OLGA. TCRdb took this table from immuneACCESS and kept in-frame rearrangements with V and J called. Such tables lack part of the clones; where checked against another copy, unresolved V genes explain under half of the gap, and the rest is unexplained. That table furnishes V, J and clone size, whereas the DNA furnished D and trimming. Across this sample there are about 2 million clones, with approximately 94% seen only once. The ten most abundant clones make up roughly 1% of the sample.

This sequence originates from a man aged 18 to 30 in good health. This sequence uses TRBV30 and TRBJ2-1, and perhaps TRBD1 as D gene, on 6 matching bases. The specimen was naive CD8+ T cells sorted from blood. The cell subset or site label, as the study defines it: CD45RA+CCR7+. The DNA is as follows: TGTGCCTGGGGTGCGGACAGTGAAGCCTACAATGAGCAGTTCTTC. It is translated as CAWGADSEAYNEQFF.